Listed here are 30 T cell receptor beta chains from one sample, sequenced in a study of blood T cell repertoires in COVID-19. Profiled with immunoSEQ multiplex PCR; TCRdb holds only in-frame clones, not every one. The data show around 220,000 clones, with 70% to 90% seen just once and 14% to 15% held by the top ten. Sequencing was carried out using PBMCs or T cells enriched from blood (not recorded which). These receptors were collected from a woman aged 45-59 years with acute COVID-19.

This sequence joins TRBV7-2 and TRBJ2-3; D unclear. Germline V gene data show CDR1 as SGHTA and CDR2 as FQGNSA. Trimming shortened V by 2 bases and J by 5 bases, and 5 bases separated the two germline ends. This CDR3 contains 12 residues. The CDR3 sequence: CASSLFRDTQYF. In nucleotides, the CDR3 is TGTGCCAGCAGCTTATTCCGAGATACGCAGTATTTT.

The genes are TRBV7-3 and TRBJ2-3; tentatively, D is TRBD2 (5 bases). V lost 4 bases, J lost 4 bases, and 12 bases lay in between. The CDR3 consists of 14 residues. Germline V gene data show CDR1 as SGHTA and CDR2 as FQGTGA. In DNA form, the CDR3 reads TGTGCCAGCAGCTCTGGTGAGGGCGCAGATACGCAGTATTTT. This codes for CASSSGEGADTQYF.

This chain links TRBV7-8 with TRBJ1-1; D is uncertain. The CDR3 runs 13 residues. V lost 2 bases and J 2 bases, leaving 6 bases between the germline ends. From germline, CDR1 is SGHVS and CDR2 FQNEAQ. The CDR3 DNA is TGTGCCAGCAGCTTAACGGTCAACACTGAAGCTTTCTTT. Its protein is CASSLTVNTEAFF.

The V and J genes are TRBV10-3 and TRBJ2-7; D is perhaps TRBD2 (6 bases). V gave up 1 base and J gave up 2 bases, with 9 bases separating them. The CDR3 is 14 residues long. Per germline, CDR1 ENHRY and CDR2 SYGVKD. The CDR3 is CAISEYPGAYEQYF. The CDR3 DNA reads as TGTGCCATCAGTGAGTATCCGGGAGCCTACGAGCAGTACTTC.

The chain couples TRBV9 to TRBJ1-2; 8 nucleotides align to TRBD1. The CDR3 extends over 15 amino acids. Germline loops: CDR1 SGDLS, CDR2 YYNGEE. Trimming cost V 0 bases and J 2 bases; bases outside gene matches: 3. The CDR3 nucleotides read TGTGCCAGCAGCGTAGTCCCAGGGGGCAACTATGGCTACACCTTC. As protein: CASSVVPGGNYGYTF. The full variable domain, its missing parts supplied by reference TRBV9 and TRBJ1-2, is DSGVTQTPKHLITATGQRVTLRCSPRSGDLSVYWYQQSLDQGLQFLIQYYNGEERAKGNILERFSAQQFPDLHSELNLSSLELGDSALYFCASSVVPGGNYGYTFGSGTRLTVV.

V and J are TRBV7-3 and TRBJ1-6, with D perhaps TRBD1 (5 bases). V was clipped by 0 bases and J by 4 bases, with 7 bases between them. CDR1 is SGHTA, CDR2 FQGTGA, per germline. The CDR3 extends over 15 amino acids. CDR3 sequence: CASSLTGQYNSPLHF. The CDR3 nucleotides read TGTGCCAGCAGCTTAACGGGGCAGTATAATTCACCCCTCCACTTT. Combining the CDR3 with reference TRBV7-3 and TRBJ1-6 gives the whole variable domain GAGVSQTPSNKVTEKGKYVELRCDPISGHTALYWYRQSLGQGPEFLIYFQGTGAADDSGLPNDRFFAVRPEGSVSTLKIQRTERGDSAVYLCASSLTGQYNSPLHFGNGTRLTVT.

This clone has just one count. The genes are TRBV14 and TRBJ2-7; weak D call: TRBD1 (5 bases). The CDR3 spans 15 residues. Looked up from germline, CDR1 is SGHDN and CDR2 is FVKESK. Trimming removed 3 bases at V and 2 bases at J, with 14 bases between. The CDR3 here is CASSHLGAAAYEQYF. CDR3 DNA sequence: TGTGCCAGCAGCCACCTTGGGGCAGCCGCCTACGAGCAGTACTTC.

This sequence joins TRBV20-1 and TRBJ2-6, with 11 nucleotides matching TRBD1. The CDR3 is 16 residues long. Germline CDR1 and CDR2: DFQATT and SNEGSKA (reference sequence). V lost 3 bases, J lost 4 bases, and 5 bases stayed unmatched. The CDR3 protein is CSASGQGATGANVLTF. The DNA for the CDR3 is TGCAGTGCTAGTGGACAGGGGGCGACCGGGGCCAACGTCCTGACTTTC.

This clone has more than one count but fewer than ten. The rearrangement links TRBV9 to TRBJ1-2; D gene ambiguous. V was trimmed by 2 bases and J by 0 bases, leaving 11 bases between them. Germline values: CDR1 SGDLS, CDR2 YYNGEE. There are 15 residues in the CDR3. CDR3 in DNA: TGTGCCAGCAGCGTGGGCCAACCGGCTAACTATGGCTACACCTTC. Residues: CASSVGQPANYGYTF. The variable domain in full, with the rest retrieved from reference TRBV9 and TRBJ1-2, is DSGVTQTPKHLITATGQRVTLRCSPRSGDLSVYWYQQSLDQGLQFLIQYYNGEERAKGNILERFSAQQFPDLHSELNLSSLELGDSALYFCASSVGQPANYGYTFGSGTRLTVV.

The chain employs TRBV6-5 and TRBJ1-5; D unclear. The germline V gene has CDR1 MNHEY and CDR2 SVGAGI. V was pared by 8 bases and J by 0 bases, with 8 bases between. CDR3 length: 13 residues. CDR3 sequence reads: CASAEYSNQPQHF. The CDR3 bases are TGTGCCAGCGCAGAATATAGCAATCAGCCCCAGCATTTT.

At least ten counts were recorded for this clone. This sequence joins TRBV5-6 and TRBJ1-1; 7 nucleotides align to TRBD1. The CDR3 runs 13 residues. The V and J ends lost 3 bases and 7 bases, in that order; junction bases with no gene match: 6. Germline lookup yields CDR1 SGHDT and CDR2 YYEEEE. The CDR3 DNA is TGTGCCAGCAGCTCCCGACAGGGCCGTGAAGCTTTCTTT. It translates to CASSSRQGREAFF.

The chain employs TRBV6-2 or TRBV6-3 and TRBJ2-4; D may be TRBD1 (6 bases). Germline V gene sequence: CDR1 MNHEY, CDR2 SVGEGT. This CDR3 has 16 residues. The V end was cut by 2 bases, the J end by 4 bases, with 15 bases between. The CDR3: CASSYGTDRLKNIQYF. In DNA, the CDR3 is TGTGCCAGCAGTTACGGGACCGACAGGCTGAAAAACATTCAGTACTTC.

The chain carries TRBV28 and TRBJ2-7, with 7 bases lining up with TRBD1. V dropped 3 bases and J dropped 3; count of bases not matched to a gene: 5. This CDR3 has 14 amino acids. Germline V lookup: CDR1 MDHEN, CDR2 SYDVKM. The CDR3 is CASSFGTEIYEQYF. DNA for the CDR3: TGTGCCAGCAGTTTCGGGACAGAGATCTACGAGCAGTACTTC.

V usage is TRBV6-6 and J usage is TRBJ2-7; D may be TRBD2 (6 bases). Germline loops: CDR1 MNHNY, CDR2 SVGAGI (reference sequence). Trimming removed 3 bases at V and 1 base at J, with 10 bases between. The CDR3 totals 14 residues. CDR3 coding DNA: TGTGCCAGCAGTTATGACGGGAGATCCTACGAGCAGTACTTC. It is translated as CASSYDGRSYEQYF.

The chain employs TRBV6-5 and TRBJ1-5; D possibly corresponds to TRBD1 (5 bases). In germline, CDR1 is MNHEY, CDR2 SVGAGI. Trimming took 0 bases from V and 7 from J, leaving 16 bases between them. The CDR3 loop spans 16 amino acids. CDR3 nucleotides: TGTGCCAGCAGTTACTCGCGGGGAGGGGAAATGCAGCCCCAGCATTTT. Translated, it gives CASSYSRGGEMQPQHF.

The gene calls are TRBV6-5 and TRBJ1-1, with D unresolved. The CDR3 is made up of 13 amino acids. Looked up from germline, CDR1 is MNHEY and CDR2 is SVGAGI. Trimming removed 2 bases from V and 3 bases from J, with 7 bases in between. The CDR3 reads CASSYRGDTEAFF. The CDR3 DNA sequence: TGTGCCAGCAGTTACCGGGGAGACACTGAAGCTTTCTTT.

This clone was found once. The DNA for the CDR3 is TGTGCCAGCAGCTTAGGGAGGTTTGTCTACAATGAGCAGTTCTTC. Protein sequence: CASSLGRFVYNEQFF. The chain links TRBV7-8 to TRBJ2-1, with D perhaps TRBD2 (5 bases). The V and J ends lost 1 base and 3 bases respectively, with 10 bases between them. The CDR3 totals 15 residues. Germline lookup yields CDR1 SGHVS and CDR2 FQNEAQ.

This sequence joins TRBV15 and TRBJ1-5; no clear D gene. This CDR3 comprises 12 residues. Trimming stripped 9 bases from V and 4 bases from J, with 10 bases between. Germline CDR1 LNHNV, CDR2 YYDKDF (reference sequence). CDR3 sequence (DNA): TGTGCCACTAGTTCGGGGAATCAGCCCCAGCATTTT. It specifies CATSSGNQPQHF.

This sequence joins TRBV10-2 and TRBJ1-1, with 9 bases matching TRBD1. The CDR3 runs 12 residues. From germline, CDR1 is WSHSY and CDR2 SAAADI. J gave up 11 bases and V 7 bases, and 8 bases lay outside the gene matches. The CDR3 coding sequence is TGCGCCAGCACTAGCTGGGACAGGGCGGCTTTCTTT. As protein: CASTSWDRAAFF.

The chain employs TRBV5-1 and TRBJ1-6, with a weak D call TRBD1 (5 bases). Germline V gene sequence: CDR1 SGHRS, CDR2 YFSETQ. This CDR3 has 13 residues. Trimming left V 6 bases short and J 5 bases short, with 9 bases between. CDR3 DNA: TGCGCCAGCACAGGGAACAATAATTCACCCCTCCACTTT. Protein sequence: CASTGNNNSPLHF.

V is TRBV7-2 and J is TRBJ1-1; D is ambiguous. Germline loops: CDR1 SGHTA, CDR2 FQGNSA. V shed 6 bases and J shed 0 bases, with 11 bases lying between them. The CDR3 extends over 14 amino acids. The CDR3 sequence is CASRPTSMNTEAFF. CDR3 nucleotide sequence: TGTGCCAGCAGGCCGACAAGCATGAACACTGAAGCTTTCTTT.

This clone has just one count. This chain connects TRBV30 to TRBJ2-7, with TRBD2 matching over 10 bases. Germline values: CDR1 GTSNPN, CDR2 SVGIG (reference sequence). This CDR3 is built from 12 residues. With V trimmed by 3 bases and J by 7 bases, 3 bases remained unmatched. CDR3 nucleotides: TGTGCCTGGAGCGGACTAGCGGAAGAGCAGTACTTC. Amino acids: CAWSGLAEEQYF. Variable domain in full (rest from reference TRBV30 and TRBJ2-7): SQTIHQWPATLVQPVGSPLSLECTVEGTSNPNLYWYRQAAGRGLQLLFYSVGIGQISSEVPQNLSASRPQDRQFILSSKKLLLSDSGFYLCAWSGLAEEQYFGPGTRLTVT.

The V and J genes are TRBV3-1 (or the pseudogene TRBV3-2) and TRBJ1-3; D remains unclear. The CDR3 is 14 amino acids. V was trimmed by 5 bases and J by 0 bases, leaving 8 bases between them. Germline V gene sequence: CDR1 LGHDT, CDR2 YNNKEL (reference sequence). CDR3 nucleotides: TGTGCCAGCAGCACAACAGTCTCTGGAAACACCATATATTTT. Its protein is CASSTTVSGNTIYF.

The chain uses TRBV18 and TRBJ1-2; D gene ambiguous. Germline CDR1 KGHSH, CDR2 LQKENI. V was clipped by 3 bases and J by 4 bases, with 12 bases between them. The CDR3 is 14 amino acids. For the CDR3, the DNA is TGTGCCAGCTCACCCCCGACATCACCCTATGGCTACACCTTC. Its translation: CASSPPTSPYGYTF. Using reference TRBV18 and TRBJ1-2 for the parts outside the CDR3, the full variable domain is NAGVMQNPRHLVRRRGQEARLRCSPMKGHSHVYWYRQLPEEGLKFMVYLQKENIIDESGMPKERFSAEFPKEGPSILRIQQVVRGDSAAYFCASSPPTSPYGYTFGSGTRLTVV.

This clone was seen a handful of times. The rearrangement joins TRBV29-1 to TRBJ1-1; possible D gene TRBD1, 5 bases. Germline V gives CDR1 SQVTM, CDR2 ANQGSEA. This CDR3 is built from 10 residues. V lost 4 bases and J lost 10, with 10 bases in between. Here the CDR3 reads CSVVWGGAFF. The DNA for the CDR3 is TGCAGCGTTGTATGGGGGGGAGCTTTCTTT.

V usage is TRBV7-2 and J usage is TRBJ2-7; D is perhaps TRBD2 (6 bases). Germline CDR1 is SGHTA and CDR2 is FQGNSA. The CDR3 has 15 residues. V lost 5 bases, J lost 4 bases, and 18 bases lay in between. The DNA for the CDR3 is TGTGCCAGCAGCGGAGGCGGGGCCGCGGAATACGAGCAGTACTTC. Protein sequence: CASSGGGAAEYEQYF.

This chain joins TRBV11-2 and TRBJ1-3; D uncertain. Trimming cost V 5 bases and J 5 bases, with 19 bases left between them. The germline V gene encodes CDR1 SGHAT and CDR2 FQNNGV. This CDR3 is built from 16 residues. DNA of the CDR3: TGTGCCAGCAGCCCCCGTCGAGGCCTAGCCCGAAACACCATATATTTT. This translates into CASSPRRGLARNTIYF.

This clone showed up just once. This chain uses TRBV7-2 with TRBJ2-4; 8 positions agree with TRBD2. This CDR3 has 15 amino acids. The V gene end was trimmed by 5 bases and the J gene end by 1 base; junction bases not matched to a gene: 4. Germline V gene lookup returns CDR1 SGHTA and CDR2 FQGNSA. In DNA, the CDR3 is TGTGCCAGCAGCCACGGGGGGGCGGCCAAAAACATTCAGTACTTC. Translated, it gives CASSHGGAAKNIQYF.

The chain has TRBV27 and TRBJ2-2; D ambiguous. Per germline, CDR1 MNHEY and CDR2 SMNVEV (reference sequence). The CDR3 loop spans 12 amino acids. V was cut by 6 bases and J by 3 bases, with 5 bases left in between. CDR3 DNA: TGTGCCAGCAGCCGGGACACCGGGGAGCTGTTTTTT. It specifies CASSRDTGELFF.

V usage is TRBV13 and J usage is TRBJ2-2; TRBD1 is a possible D gene (5 bases). The CDR3 loop spans 16 amino acids. V was shortened by 0 bases and J by 4 bases, with 12 bases between the two germline ends. The germline gives CDR1 PRHDT, CDR2 FYEKMQ (reference sequence). CDR3 residues: CASSLGQGAGTGELFF. The CDR3 nucleotides read TGTGCCAGCAGCTTAGGCCAAGGGGCAGGCACCGGGGAGCTGTTTTTT.